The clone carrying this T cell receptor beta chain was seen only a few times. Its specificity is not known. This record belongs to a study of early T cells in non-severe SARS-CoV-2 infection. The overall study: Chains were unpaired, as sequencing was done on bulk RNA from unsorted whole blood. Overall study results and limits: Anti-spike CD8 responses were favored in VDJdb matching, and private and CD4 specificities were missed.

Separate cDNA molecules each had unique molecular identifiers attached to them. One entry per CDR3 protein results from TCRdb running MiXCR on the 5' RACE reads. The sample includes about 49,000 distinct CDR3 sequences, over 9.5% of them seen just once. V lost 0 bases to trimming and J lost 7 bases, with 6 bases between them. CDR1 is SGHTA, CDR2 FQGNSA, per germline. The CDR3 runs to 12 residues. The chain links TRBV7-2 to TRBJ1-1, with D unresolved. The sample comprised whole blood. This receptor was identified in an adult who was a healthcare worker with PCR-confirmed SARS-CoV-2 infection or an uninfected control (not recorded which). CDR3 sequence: CASSLARHEAFF. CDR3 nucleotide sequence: TGTGCCAGCAGCTTAGCACGCCATGAAGCTTTCTTT. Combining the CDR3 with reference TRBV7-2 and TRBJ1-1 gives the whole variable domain GAGVSQSPSNKVTEKGKDVELRCDPISGHTALYWYRQSLGQGLEFLIYFQGNSAPDKSGLPSDRFSAERTGGSVSTLTIQRTQQEDSAVYLCASSLARHEAFFGQGTRLTVV.